What follows describes a single T cell receptor beta chain. The PCR template was genomic DNA. Multiplex PCR with 30 forward and 13 reverse primers amplified the TCR beta CDR3. TCRdb itself ran the multiplex PCR reads through MiXCR, one entry per CDR3 protein. Altogether fewer than 300,000 distinct CDR3 sequences are present, roughly 48% being singletons, with the ten largest covering roughly an eighth. The sample belongs to a study of type 1 and type 2 diabetes patients. Study overall: Magnetic bead positive selection isolated CD4+ or CD8+ T cells from PBMCs.

Germline V gene data show CDR1 as SGHRS and CDR2 as YFSETQ. The CDR3 covers 15 residues. The ends lost 4 bases at V and 7 bases at J; junction bases unmatched: 11. All diabetic donors were classified as either type 1 or type 2 diabetes. This chain connects TRBV5-1 to TRBJ2-5, with 9 bases lining up with TRBD2. The sequence derives from a man aged 18 to 29 with type 2 diabetes. Sequenced: peripheral blood mononuclear cells (PBMCs). CDR3 region: CASSGTDSGSGTQYF. For the CDR3, the DNA is TGCGCCAGCAGCGGAACTGATAGCGGGAGTGGGACCCAGTACTTC.